These 17 T cell receptor beta chains were all obtained from the same sample, sequenced in a study of cytomegalovirus exposure and HLA in healthy donors. PCR amplification relied on 60 Vbeta primers (plus 13 Jbeta primers). Repertoires were generated with immunoSEQ multiplex PCR, while TCRdb's copy carries only in-frame clones and drops some. The data hold some 180,000 clones, with over 70% observed a single time. What was sequenced was PBMCs. The source is a male donor in good health and CMV-seronegative.

The table lists this clone with a count of one. The chain combines TRBV15 with TRBJ2-1, with D tentatively TRBD2 (6 bases). Trimming cost V 4 bases and J 8 bases, with 18 bases left between them. This CDR3 spans 15 amino acids. In germline, CDR1 is LNHNV, CDR2 YYDKDF (reference sequence). The CDR3 spells CATSKGRGRVDEQFF. CDR3 nucleotides: TGTGCCACCAGCAAAGGGCGGGGCAGGGTGGATGAGCAGTTCTTC. Complete variable domain (other parts from reference TRBV15 and TRBJ2-1): DAMVIQNPRYQVTQFGKPVTLSCSQTLNHNVMYWYQQKSSQAPKLLFHYYDKDFNNEADTPDNFQSRRPNTSFCFLDIRSPGLGDTAMYLCATSKGRGRVDEQFFGPGTRLTVL.

The rearrangement uses TRBV5-6 and TRBJ2-2; a weak D match, TRBD1 (6 bases). Trimming left V 4 bases short and J 4 bases short, with 14 bases between. The length of the CDR3 is 15 residues. The germline V gene has CDR1 SGHDT and CDR2 YYEEEE. CDR3 nucleotides: TGTGCCAGCAGCCCTCAGGGGCTGGGCACCGGGGAGCTGTTTTTT. Its protein is CASSPQGLGTGELFF.

The chain links TRBV9 to TRBJ2-7; 7 nucleotides match TRBD2. The CDR3 sequence is 14 residues long. V shed 0 bases and J 5 bases; nucleotides not matched to a gene: 5. Looked up from germline, CDR1 is SGDLS and CDR2 is YYNGEE. The CDR3 coding sequence is TGTGCCAGCAGCGTAGGCGGGAGTCAGGACGAGCAGTACTTC. Protein sequence: CASSVGGSQDEQYF.

This chain links TRBV20-1 with TRBJ2-5, with unresolved D. Germline CDR1 reads DFQATT; CDR2 reads SNEGSKA (reference sequence). There are 10 residues in the CDR3. The ends were cut back, 4 bases at V and 5 bases at J, with 5 bases in the middle. The CDR3 here is CSATVETQYF. In DNA, the CDR3 is TGCAGTGCTACAGTGGAGACCCAGTACTTC.

The rearrangement uses TRBV10-2 and TRBJ1-4, with TRBD1 identical over 9 bases. Unmatched junction bases numbered 4, after V lost 4 bases and J lost 10 bases. CDR1 is WSHSY, CDR2 SAAADI, per germline. The CDR3 is 13 amino acids. CDR3 sequence reads: CASSGQGEAKLFF. CDR3 DNA sequence: TGCGCCAGCAGTGGACAGGGGGAAGCAAAACTGTTTTTT.

This sequence joins TRBV2 and TRBJ1-3; D is possibly TRBD1 (5 bases). The CDR3 totals 14 residues. V was pared by 6 bases and J by 7 bases, with 16 bases between. CDR1 SNHLY and CDR2 FYNNEI come from the germline V gene. The CDR3 DNA is TGTGCCAGCAGCCTACAGGTTGGGGCGAACACCATATATTTT. This translates into CASSLQVGANTIYF.

V is TRBV5-1 and J is TRBJ1-3; D remains ambiguous. This CDR3 contains 15 residues. The germline V and J ends were trimmed by 1 base and 0 bases, with 8 bases remaining between them. In germline, CDR1 is SGHRS, CDR2 YFSETQ. The CDR3 spells CASSLFQNSGNTIYF. The CDR3 nucleotides read TGCGCCAGCAGCTTGTTTCAGAACTCTGGAAACACCATATATTTT.

The chain links TRBV6-5 to TRBJ1-2, with D tentatively TRBD1 (6 bases). Germline V gene lookup returns CDR1 MNHEY and CDR2 SVGAGI. Trimming took off 2 bases at V and 0 bases at J, with 10 bases between the two ends. CDR3 length equals 15 residues. CDR3 amino acids: CASSYDGQTNYGYTF. The DNA for the CDR3 is TGTGCCAGCAGTTACGACGGACAGACTAACTATGGCTACACCTTC.

V and J are TRBV28 and TRBJ2-7, with a tentative D call TRBD2 (7 bases). The CDR3 has 13 residues. Trimming took off 6 bases at V and 3 bases at J, with 12 bases between the two ends. The germline CDR1 and CDR2 sequences are MDHEN and SYDVKM. Here the CDR3 reads CASRGGAYYEQYF. The CDR3 coding sequence is TGTGCCAGCAGGGGGGGGGCTTACTACGAGCAGTACTTC.

V usage is TRBV11-2 and J usage is TRBJ2-7, with 7 bases that match TRBD1. The CDR3 is 16 amino acids. Germline V gives CDR1 SGHAT, CDR2 FQNNGV. V trimming: 5 bases; J trimming: 0 bases; junction bases outside the gene matches: 10. Here the CDR3 DNA reads TGTGCCAGCAGCCTATACGGACAGGTCAGCTCCTACGAGCAGTACTTC. Amino acids: CASSLYGQVSSYEQYF.

This clone was seen a handful of times. The gene calls are TRBV5-1 and TRBJ2-5, with TRBD1 matching 7 bases. CDR3 length equals 15 residues. V lost 3 bases, J lost 5 bases, and 10 bases stayed unmatched. Germline CDR1 reads SGHRS; CDR2 reads YFSETQ. CDR3 in DNA: TGCGCCAGCAGCTACACAGGGGCGGTGTTGGAGACCCAGTACTTC. Translation gives CASSYTGAVLETQYF.

This chain connects TRBV6-1 to TRBJ1-5; D might be TRBD1 (6 bases). The germline gives CDR1 MNHNS, CDR2 SASEGT. The CDR3 has 17 amino acids. The V and J ends lost 1 base and 1 base respectively, with 14 bases between them. The CDR3 DNA reads as TGTGCCAGCAGTGAAGTAACGACAGGCCGAAGCAATCAGCCCCAGCATTTT. This encodes CASSEVTTGRSNQPQHF.

The J gene is TRBJ2-3, the V gene TRBV7-2, with D possibly matching TRBD2 (6 bases). The germline V and J ends were trimmed by 5 bases and 3 bases, with 9 bases remaining between them. From germline, CDR1 is SGHTA and CDR2 FQGNSA. The CDR3 has 13 residues. The CDR3 reads CASSHGGTDTQYF. Written as DNA, the CDR3 is TGTGCCAGCAGCCACGGGGGAACAGATACGCAGTATTTT. The full variable domain, rest sourced from reference TRBV7-2 and TRBJ2-3, is GAGVSQSPSNKVTEKGKDVELRCDPISGHTALYWYRQSLGQGLEFLIYFQGNSAPDKSGLPSDRFSAERTGGSVSTLTIQRTQQEDSAVYLCASSHGGTDTQYFGPGTRLTVL.

The chain combines TRBV11-2 with TRBJ2-7; the match to TRBD1 covers 8 bases. The CDR3 contains 14 residues. V gave up 7 bases and J gave up 4 bases; unmatched junction bases: 9. In germline, CDR1 is SGHAT, CDR2 FQNNGV. The CDR3 DNA is TGTGCCAGCACCTTTGGGACAGGAGAGTACGAGCAGTACTTC. It is translated as CASTFGTGEYEQYF.

The CDR3 DNA reads TGTGCCTGGAGTGGATACAGACCTAATCAGCCCCAGCATTTT. Protein sequence: CAWSGYRPNQPQHF. The rearrangement uses TRBV30 and TRBJ1-5, with D unresolved. The germline V gene has CDR1 GTSNPN and CDR2 SVGIG (reference sequence). This CDR3 is 14 amino acids long. V was pared by 1 base and J by 4 bases, with 11 bases between.

The chain carries TRBV10-3 and TRBJ2-2, with 8 bases that match TRBD1. Germline loops: CDR1 ENHRY, CDR2 SYGVKD. The junction had 2 bases not matched to a gene; V was cut back by 10 bases and J by 1 base. This CDR3 has 13 amino acids. The CDR3 DNA sequence: TGTGCCACCGGACAGGGGAACACCGGGGAGCTGTTTTTT. This sequence encodes CATGQGNTGELFF.

The chain joins TRBV30 to TRBJ1-2, with D tentatively TRBD1 (6 bases). Germline CDR1 and CDR2: GTSNPN and SVGIG (reference sequence). CDR3 length equals 18 residues. V was pared by 0 bases and J by 4 bases, with 24 bases between. Here the CDR3 reads CAWSVRGLWGGAGYGYTF. The CDR3 DNA reads as TGTGCCTGGAGTGTACGAGGTCTGTGGGGGGGCGCGGGCTATGGCTACACCTTC.